This T cell receptor beta chain was found in a study of CD8 T cells in ankylosing spondylitis (dated by TCRdb to about 2017). For the study in its entirety: T cell receptor beta repertoires were profiled in healthy donors and ankylosing spondylitis patients so that disease-linked TCR variants could be found. The whole study cohort included over a hundred healthy donors and 20 to 25 ankylosing spondylitis patients. Peripheral blood was sampled, and synovial fluid was also collected from ankylosing spondylitis patients. Study-wide conclusions, independent of this receptor: Some TCR beta motif variants had previously been reported in synovial fluid and blood of reactive arthritis patients, which suggested common disease-initiation mechanisms. The disease-linked clones were reported to be significantly enriched in matched synovial fluid samples from ankylosing spondylitis patients. In peripheral blood, the disease-linked clones were found at relatively low frequencies and had a CD8+ phenotype. Blood from ankylosing spondylitis patients appeared to be characterized by a TCR beta motif composed of under 10 highly homologous amino acid variants.

Inclusive of the bounding cysteine and phenylalanine, the CDR3 is 14 residues long. The sequence is cut down to CDR3 DNA, 42 bases in frame from base 1. The germline V gene yields KGHSH for CDR1 and LQKENI for CDR2. The trim is 2 bases for V and 1 base for J, with a gap of 8 bases between the germline ends. About this clonotype itself: Its antigen is currently not known. Qualities for individual bases were not recorded, and no much larger clone is one base off.

Sequenced using an Illumina HiSeq 2500. TCR beta libraries were prepared by quantitative 5'-RACE with molecular barcodes. Concerning the study's data processing: A new computational method based on a probabilistic model of VDJ rearrangement was used to identify disease-linked TCR variants. TCRdb applied fastp at Q25 and MiXCR to the public reads, then kept only in-frame beta chains. Rows with a matching CDR3 protein are joined into one entry that keeps the most common DNA and genes. It is TCRdb's table, rather than the study itself, that gives the V and J calls and clone size. The sample has over 450,000 distinct CDR3 sequences on record, roughly 13% of them singletons. Approximately 7% of the sample is taken by the ten largest.

The specimen was blood, either unsorted or a sorted T cell fraction (not recorded which). This clonotype originated in a male donor with ankylosing spondylitis. The chain uses TRBV18 and TRBJ1-2; no D gene call is confident. The bases are TGTGCCAGCTCACCAGAATCGGATAACTATGGCTACACCTTC. Translation gives CASSPESDNYGYTF. The full variable domain, completed from the reference TRBV18 and TRBJ1-2 proteins outside the CDR3, reads NAGVMQNPRHLVRRRGQEARLRCSPMKGHSHVYWYRQLPEEGLKFMVYLQKENIIDESGMPKERFSAEFPKEGPSILRIQQVVRGDSAAYFCASSPESDNYGYTFGSGTRLTVV.